These 20 T cell receptor beta chains share one sample of origin, sequenced in a study of molecular identifiers for immune sequencing clone quantification. TCRdb re-derived calls from the PCR reads in MiXCR, one entry per CDR3 protein. The sample consists of 60,000 to 70,000 distinct CDR3 sequences, around 18% of them appearing once. Source material: naive CD8+ T cells from blood, with Jurkat cell RNA spiked in. Subset noted: FACS-sorted CD8+CD4-CCR7+CD45RA+ naive T cells. The receptor set was obtained from a human donor in good health. Some libraries in this study had Jurkat cell RNA spiked in.

V and J are TRBV6-2 or TRBV6-3 and TRBJ1-1; a possible D gene is TRBD1 (5 bases). Germline-derived CDR1 and CDR2 are MNHEY and SVGEGT. V lost 8 bases, J lost 7 bases, and 20 bases lay in between. This CDR3 comprises 14 residues. For the CDR3, the DNA is TGTGCCAGCGGCCCTATCGGACGGGGGTTTGAAGCTTTCTTT. This codes for CASGPIGRGFEAFF.

Details on this clonotype: A read error may be the cause here, since a much bigger clone is one base away. The J gene is TRBJ2-2, the V gene TRBV20-1, with TRBD2 matching over 9 bases. CDR3 length: 14 amino acids. Germline V gene data show CDR1 as DFQATT and CDR2 as SNEGSKA (reference sequence). The CDR3 protein is CSARGTSSSGELFF. The CDR3 region has the DNA TGCAGTGCAAGAGGGACTAGCAGTTCCGGGGAGCTGTTTTTT.

As for this clonotype: Given a much more abundant clone one base away, this may be a read error. This chain links TRBV9 with TRBJ1-1, with D perhaps TRBD1 (6 bases). Trimming left V 3 bases short and J 4 bases short, with 10 bases between. This CDR3 has 13 amino acids. In germline, CDR1 is SGDLS, CDR2 YYNGEE. The CDR3 nucleotides are TGTGCCAGCAGCGGAACAGGGTCCACTGAAGCTTTCTTT. As protein: CASSGTGSTEAFF.

The genes are TRBV12-3 or TRBV12-4 and TRBJ2-3; no clear D. This CDR3 comprises 12 residues. V was clipped by 3 bases and J by 2 bases, with 3 bases between them. The CDR3 DNA reads as TGTGCCAGCAGTTTCAACACAGATACGCAGTATTTT. It specifies CASSFNTDTQYF.

The rearrangement uses TRBV29-1 and TRBJ2-3, with 8 positions matching TRBD2. The ends lost 5 bases at V and 4 bases at J; junction bases unmatched: 14. Germline V gives CDR1 SQVTM, CDR2 ANQGSEA. The CDR3 is 16 amino acids. CDR3 bases: TGCAGCGTTCCCCTGGGGGCGGGGGGATTCGCAGATACGCAGTATTTT. This codes for CSVPLGAGGFADTQYF.

Many counts were recorded for this clonotype. The chain has TRBV27 and TRBJ1-5; the D is unclear. This CDR3 is 13 amino acids long. The germline V gene encodes CDR1 MNHEY and CDR2 SMNVEV (reference sequence). V gave up 1 base and J gave up 6 bases, with 7 bases separating them. The CDR3 DNA reads TGTGCCAGCAGTTTATGGTGGGGTCAGCCCCAGCATTTT. Its translation is CASSLWWGQPQHF.

This clonotype came up many times. V usage is TRBV7-6 and J usage is TRBJ2-2, with 8 bases fitting TRBD2. The J segment lost 7 bases and the V segment lost 8 bases, leaving 12 bases of the junction unmatched. This CDR3 is 15 amino acids long. Germline V gives CDR1 SGHVS, CDR2 FNYEAQ. The CDR3 region has the DNA TGTGCCAGCTCCGTAGGGGCGGGAGGATTCGGGGAGCTGTTTTTT. The encoded protein is CASSVGAGGFGELFF.

Many counts were recorded for this clonotype. The V call is TRBV28, the J call TRBJ1-5; D is unresolved. Trimming removed 7 bases at V and 5 bases at J, with 15 bases between. This CDR3 has 14 amino acids. The germline V gene encodes CDR1 MDHEN and CDR2 SYDVKM. CDR3 amino acids: CASITGLSHQPQHF. Here the CDR3 DNA reads TGTGCCAGCATCACCGGACTATCTCATCAGCCCCAGCATTTT.

This clonotype was seen ten or more times. This chain joins TRBV28 and TRBJ2-7, with 10 bases that match TRBD2. The CDR3 consists of 16 residues. In germline, CDR1 is MDHEN, CDR2 SYDVKM. After removal of 5 bases from V and 2 bases from J, the junction contained 9 bases not matched to a gene. The CDR3 sequence: CASSPWTSGTPYEQYF. The CDR3 coding sequence is TGTGCCAGCAGTCCCTGGACTAGCGGAACCCCCTACGAGCAGTACTTC.

This clonotype was counted between two and nine times. The chain is built from TRBV19 and TRBJ1-1; D possibly corresponds to TRBD1 (5 bases). The germline V gene has CDR1 LNHDA and CDR2 SQIVND (reference sequence). With 3 bases removed from V and 4 bases from J, the gap between germline ends came to 9 bases. The CDR3 has 13 amino acids. The CDR3 sequence: CASSITGSTEAFF. CDR3 nucleotide sequence: TGTGCCAGTAGTATTACAGGTTCCACTGAAGCTTTCTTT.

This clonotype has only a few counts. The V call is TRBV12-3 or TRBV12-4, the J call TRBJ2-7; D possibly corresponds to TRBD2 (6 bases). V shed 2 bases and J shed 5 bases, with 10 bases lying between them. The CDR3 is 13 amino acids. CDR3 sequence: CASSLPSAHEQYF. The DNA for the CDR3 is TGTGCCAGCAGTTTACCTAGCGCCCACGAGCAGTACTTC.

The chain has TRBV19 and TRBJ2-5; unclear D gene. The V end was cut by 5 bases, the J end by 2 bases, with 12 bases between. The V gene's germline CDR1 is LNHDA and CDR2 SQIVND (reference sequence). This CDR3 is 14 amino acids long. The CDR3 loop is CASSLENQQETQYF. CDR3 nucleotides: TGTGCCAGTAGTCTGGAAAACCAACAAGAGACCCAGTACTTC.

This clonotype has at least ten counts. The chain recombines TRBV28 with TRBJ2-7, with 8 bases identical to TRBD2. CDR1 is MDHEN and CDR2 is SYDVKM in the germline V gene. The CDR3 extends over 16 amino acids. With V trimmed by 4 bases and J by 7 bases, 15 bases remained unmatched. The CDR3 region has the DNA TGTGCCAGCAGTTCACTAGCGGAACGGGCTTGGGGGGAGCAGTACTTC. This encodes CASSSLAERAWGEQYF.

There are a few counts of this clonotype. The chain employs TRBV19 and TRBJ2-7, with 7 positions matching TRBD2. The CDR3 loop spans 14 amino acids. J lost 4 bases, V lost 2 bases, and 5 bases had no gene match. Germline loops: CDR1 LNHDA, CDR2 SQIVND (reference sequence). CDR3 residues: CASSITSGEYEQYF. The CDR3 nucleotides are TGTGCCAGTAGTATAACCAGCGGGGAATACGAGCAGTACTTC.

This clonotype turned up a few times. The chain employs TRBV6-2 or TRBV6-3 and TRBJ2-1; 7 bases fit TRBD2. Germline CDR1 and CDR2: MNHEY and SVGEGT. The trim removed 6 bases at V and 2 bases at J, leaving 10 bases unmatched. This CDR3 is 16 amino acids long. CDR3 nucleotide sequence: TGTGCCAGCAGAATACTACCGGGACTAACCTACAATGAGCAGTTCTTC. As protein: CASRILPGLTYNEQFF.

This clonotype came up many times. The chain combines TRBV20-1 with TRBJ2-7, with D unclear. The ends were cut back, 3 bases at V and 2 bases at J, with 11 bases in the middle. The CDR3 extends over 13 amino acids. The germline CDR1 and CDR2 sequences are DFQATT and SNEGSKA (reference sequence). CDR3 bases: TGCAGTGCTAGTTTGGTCGAAACCTACGAGCAGTACTTC. The encoded protein is CSASLVETYEQYF.

The chain employs TRBV12-3 or TRBV12-4 and TRBJ2-1; 7 nucleotides line up with TRBD2. This CDR3 region has 17 residues. J lost 9 bases, V lost 7 bases, and 21 bases had no gene match. The CDR3 nucleotides are TGTGCCAGCACTCCACAGCGAGCGGGACTCGGGTTTCTTGAGCAGTTCTTC. This encodes CASTPQRAGLGFLEQFF.

This clonotype was detected many times. The rearrangement joins TRBV2 to TRBJ2-7, with D perhaps TRBD1 (5 bases). Germline CDR1 and CDR2: SNHLY and FYNNEI. The CDR3 has 13 residues. The V end was cut by 10 bases, the J end by 6 bases, with 19 bases between. The CDR3 sequence: CATKTGVLVEQYF. CDR3 in DNA: TGTGCCACCAAAACAGGAGTTTTGGTCGAGCAGTACTTC.

As concerns this clonotype: One base away lies a much larger clone, so this may be a sequencing read error. This CDR3 fails to terminate in the conserved phenylalanine or tryptophan, so it likely reflects a read error. The chain combines TRBV7-9 with TRBJ1-2; possible D gene TRBD1, 5 bases. The V end was cut by 5 bases, the J end by 2 bases, with 15 bases between. The CDR3 has 15 amino acids. Per germline, CDR1 SEHNR and CDR2 FQNEAQ (reference sequence). CDR3 protein: CASSPGLRENYGYTL. DNA for the CDR3: TGTGCCAGCAGCCCAGGGCTAAGGGAAAACTATGGCTACACCCTC.

This clonotype has only a few counts. This chain links TRBV28 with TRBJ2-5, with 7 bases aligning to TRBD2. The CDR3 sequence is 17 residues long. In germline, CDR1 is MDHEN, CDR2 SYDVKM. V trimming: 3 bases; J trimming: 4 bases; junction bases outside the gene matches: 14. CDR3 protein: CASSLSASAGALETQYF. The CDR3 nucleotides read TGTGCCAGCAGTTTGAGCGCGAGTGCGGGAGCGTTAGAGACCCAGTACTTC.